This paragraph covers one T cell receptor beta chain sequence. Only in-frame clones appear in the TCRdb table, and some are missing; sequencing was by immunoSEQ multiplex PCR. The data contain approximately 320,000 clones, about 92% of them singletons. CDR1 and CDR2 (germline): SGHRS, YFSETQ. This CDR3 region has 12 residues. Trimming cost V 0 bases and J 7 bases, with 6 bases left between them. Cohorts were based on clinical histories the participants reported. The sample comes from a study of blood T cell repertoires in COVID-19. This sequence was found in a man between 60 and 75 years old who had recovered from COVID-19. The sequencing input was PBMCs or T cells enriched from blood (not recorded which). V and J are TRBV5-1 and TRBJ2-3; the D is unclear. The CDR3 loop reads CASSLGGYTQYF. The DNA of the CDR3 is TGCGCCAGCAGCTTGGGCGGATATACGCAGTATTTT.